These 32 T cell receptor beta chains were all obtained from the same sample, sequenced in a study of identifying expanded T cells in peripheral blood. This table comes from immunoSEQ multiplex PCR, and its TCRdb copy is limited to in-frame clones, with some not included. This sample has 50,000 to 65,000 clones, with about four fifths found just once. Sequenced input: blood. Receptors originate from a person aged 18-70 years in good health.

V usage is TRBV7-9 and J usage is TRBJ2-5; TRBD1 is a possible D gene (7 bases). The germline V gene encodes CDR1 SEHNR and CDR2 FQNEAQ (reference sequence). Trimming shortened V by 2 bases and J by 5 bases, and 18 bases separated the two germline ends. The CDR3 extends over 16 amino acids. CDR3 bases: TGTGCCAGCAGCTTAAAAGGCCAGGGGGGAAGGGAGACCCAGTACTTC. This sequence encodes CASSLKGQGGRETQYF.

The V gene is TRBV5-1, the J gene TRBJ1-1, with TRBD1 identical over 9 bases. The junction had 10 bases not matched to a gene; V was cut back by 6 bases and J by 1 base. CDR3 length: 16 residues. Germline V lookup: CDR1 SGHRS, CDR2 YFSETQ. The chain's CDR3 is CASNPLPGQGNTEAFF. For the CDR3, the DNA is TGCGCCAGCAACCCTCTCCCGGGACAGGGGAACACTGAAGCTTTCTTT.

This clone was counted only a few times. The CDR3 here is CASTLGGQRNSPLHF. As DNA, the CDR3 is TGTGCCAGCACCCTGGGGGGGCAGCGAAATTCACCCCTCCACTTT. J is TRBJ1-6 and V is TRBV6-5, with D possibly TRBD1 on 6 matching bases. Trimming shortened V by 7 bases and J by 7 bases, and 17 bases separated the two germline ends. The CDR3 extends over 15 amino acids. Germline V gene data show CDR1 as MNHEY and CDR2 as SVGAGI.

The CDR3: CASSSSISNTEAFF. The CDR3, as DNA: TGTGCCAGCAGCTCCAGTATTTCGAACACTGAAGCTTTCTTT. The chain combines TRBV7-8 with TRBJ1-1; D unclear. The CDR3 is made up of 14 amino acids. From germline, CDR1 is SGHVS and CDR2 FQNEAQ. Trimming cost V 4 bases and J 1 base, with 10 bases left between them.

Notes on this clone: The junction departs from germline at one end; a sequencing error may be responsible. V is TRBV5-1 and J is TRBJ1-4; D uncertain. The germline gives CDR1 SGHRS, CDR2 YFSETQ. This CDR3 is built from 14 residues. CDR3 sequence (DNA): TGCGCCGGCAGGACGGAACCAACTAATGAAAAACTGTTTTTT. It yields the protein CAGRTEPTNEKLFF.

This chain joins TRBV4-3 and TRBJ2-7; 7 bases are a match to TRBD1. Germline CDR1 and CDR2: LGHNA and YSLEER. V was clipped by 4 bases and J by 2 bases; unmatched bases: 5. The CDR3 is made up of 14 amino acids. The CDR3 loop is CASSPRQGAYEQYF. The CDR3 DNA reads TGCGCCAGCAGCCCCCGACAGGGTGCCTACGAGCAGTACTTC.

The chain recombines TRBV14 with TRBJ1-2; 7 bases map to TRBD1. The CDR3 runs 13 residues. Germline CDR1 reads SGHDN; CDR2 reads FVKESK. The V segment lost 3 bases and the J segment 8 bases; nucleotides outside the gene matches: 6. CDR3 region: CASSQGQSGGYTF. The CDR3 DNA is TGTGCCAGCAGCCAGGGACAGTCCGGAGGCTACACCTTC. The variable domain in full, completed from reference TRBV14 and TRBJ1-2, reads EAGVTQFPSHSVIEKGQTVTLRCDPISGHDNLYWYRRVMGKEIKFLLHFVKESKQDESGMPNNRFLAERTGGTYSTLKVQPAELEDSGVYFCASSQGQSGGYTFGSGTRLTVV.

This chain links TRBV19 with TRBJ2-1, with D uncertain. The germline V and J ends were trimmed by 5 bases and 3 bases, with 20 bases remaining between them. Germline V gene lookup returns CDR1 LNHDA and CDR2 SQIVND (reference sequence). CDR3 length: 17 amino acids. The CDR3 loop reads CASSPGATQANYNEQFF. The DNA of the CDR3 is TGTGCCAGTAGTCCTGGTGCTACACAAGCGAACTACAATGAGCAGTTCTTC.

The chain is built from TRBV6-1 and TRBJ2-7; D uncertain. This CDR3 region has 11 residues. CDR1 and CDR2 (germline): MNHNS, SASEGT. The V and J ends lost 3 bases and 7 bases respectively, with 7 bases between them. The CDR3 reads CASSDREEQYV. In nucleotides, the CDR3 is TGTGCCAGCAGTGACAGAGAGGAGCAGTACGTC.

The gene calls are TRBV7-9 and TRBJ1-4; TRBD1 agrees at 7 bases. The V and J ends lost 5 bases and 8 bases, in that order; junction bases with no gene match: 11. The CDR3 covers 15 residues. Germline loops: CDR1 SEHNR, CDR2 FQNEAQ (reference sequence). Here the CDR3 DNA reads TGTGCCAGCAGCACTAACCACAGGGGCGAGGAAAAACTGTTTTTT. Its translation: CASSTNHRGEEKLFF.

This chain joins TRBV2 and TRBJ2-3; 12 bases match TRBD2. V gave up 5 bases and J gave up 3 bases; unmatched junction bases: 0. This CDR3 comprises 14 residues. Germline assignment: CDR1 SNHLY and CDR2 FYNNEI. The CDR3 nucleotides are TGTGCCAGCAGTACTAGCGGGGGGACAGATACGCAGTATTTT. Encoded protein: CASSTSGGTDTQYF.

J is TRBJ1-5 and V is TRBV19, with 11 bases fitting TRBD1. Germline values: CDR1 LNHDA, CDR2 SQIVND (reference sequence). The V segment lost 5 bases and the J segment 4 bases; nucleotides outside the gene matches: 7. The CDR3 runs 16 residues. DNA of the CDR3: TGTGCCAGTAGTGGACCCGGGACAGGGGGTAATCAGCCCCAGCATTTT. Translating gives CASSGPGTGGNQPQHF. The complete variable domain, with remaining parts taken from reference TRBV19 and TRBJ1-5, reads DGGITQSPKYLFRKEGQNVTLSCEQNLNHDAMYWYRQDPGQGLRLIYYSQIVNDFQKGDIAEGYSVSREKKESFPLTVTSAQKNPTAFYLCASSGPGTGGNQPQHFGDGTRLSIL.

The chain joins TRBV7-9 to TRBJ2-2; 7 bases map to TRBD1. This CDR3 is 16 amino acids long. Germline V lookup: CDR1 SEHNR, CDR2 FQNEAQ (reference sequence). Trimming at V came to 3 bases and at J to 3 bases, leaving 7 bases not matched to a gene. As DNA, the CDR3 is TGTGCCAGCAGCTTCGACAGGGTAATTGACACCGGGGAGCTGTTTTTT. Translating it yields CASSFDRVIDTGELFF.

In this sample, this clone turned up a few times. This chain connects TRBV21-1 to TRBJ2-7; the DNA was not used to check the table's D call, TRBD2. TRBV21-1 is listed as a pseudogene. This CDR3 has 15 amino acids. Written as DNA, the CDR3 is TGTGCCAGCAGCAAATTGTGTGATGCGGTCTACGAGCAGTACTTC. This encodes CASSKLCDAVYEQYF.

The rearrangement joins TRBV7-9 to TRBJ2-7, with D tentatively TRBD2 (6 bases). V shed 3 bases and J shed 6 bases, with 18 bases lying between them. The germline V gene encodes CDR1 SEHNR and CDR2 FQNEAQ (reference sequence). There are 15 residues in the CDR3. CDR3 protein: CASSFGGGGRSEQYF. CDR3 coding DNA: TGTGCCAGCAGCTTCGGTGGAGGAGGGAGGAGCGAGCAGTACTTC.

This chain connects TRBV21-1 to TRBJ1-2; TRBD1 is the table's D call, not checked against the DNA. TRBV21-1 is a pseudogene segment. This CDR3 comprises 14 residues. DNA of the CDR3: TGTGCCAGCAGCAAAGAACAGGGTACCTATGGCTACATCTTC. Protein product: CASSKEQGTYGYIF.

The table lists this clone with a few counts. The V gene is TRBV6-1, the J gene TRBJ1-1; D may be TRBD1 (5 bases). This CDR3 region has 14 residues. The germline V and J ends were trimmed by 7 bases and 2 bases, with 14 bases remaining between them. Germline V gives CDR1 MNHNS, CDR2 SASEGT. The CDR3 is CASTGGTVNTEAFF. The CDR3 DNA reads TGTGCCAGCACCGGGGGAACAGTCAACACTGAAGCTTTCTTT.

The chain combines TRBV27 with TRBJ1-2, with D possibly matching TRBD1 (6 bases). With 4 bases removed from V and 6 bases from J, the gap between germline ends came to 15 bases. The germline V gene has CDR1 MNHEY and CDR2 SMNVEV (reference sequence). This CDR3 region has 14 residues. In DNA form, the CDR3 reads TGTGCCAGCAGTTACACCGGGACAACCCATGGCTACACCTTC. This encodes CASSYTGTTHGYTF.

V gene TRBV11-2 combines with J gene TRBJ2-2; D unresolved. In germline, CDR1 is SGHAT, CDR2 FQNNGV. The germline V and J ends were trimmed by 2 bases and 6 bases, with 10 bases remaining between them. The CDR3 has 14 residues. CDR3 DNA: TGTGCCAGCAGCTTAATCGCTCAATCCGGGGAGCTGTTTTTT. Its translation is CASSLIAQSGELFF.

V gene TRBV5-4 combines with J gene TRBJ1-6; D not resolved. CDR3 length equals 14 residues. Germline lookup yields CDR1 SGHNT and CDR2 YYREEE (reference sequence). With 0 bases removed from V and 9 bases from J, the gap between germline ends came to 10 bases. CDR3 in amino acids: CASSLGLIGSPLHF. The DNA for the CDR3 is TGTGCCAGCAGCTTGGGCTTGATTGGTTCACCCCTCCACTTT.

The rearrangement uses TRBV6-5 and TRBJ1-6; D possibly corresponds to TRBD1 (6 bases). CDR1 is MNHEY, CDR2 SVGAGI, per germline. The CDR3 covers 15 residues. Deletions cut 6 bases from V and 2 bases from J, with 11 bases between. The CDR3 bases are TGTGCCAGCAGGCCTGACAGGACCTATAATTCACCCCTCCACTTT. Translating it yields CASRPDRTYNSPLHF.

This chain joins TRBV20-1 and TRBJ1-1; D gene uncertain. The CDR3 has 11 amino acids. V shed 6 bases and J shed 5 bases, with 10 bases lying between them. Germline CDR1 and CDR2: DFQATT and SNEGSKA (reference sequence). CDR3 sequence (DNA): TGCAGTGCCGTCTGGGGAACTGAAGCTTTCTTT. Its protein is CSAVWGTEAFF.

This clone was recorded once. The chain has TRBV5-1 and TRBJ2-1, with 10 positions matching TRBD2. V lost 4 bases and J lost 5; bases outside the gene matches: 6. Germline V gene data show CDR1 as SGHRS and CDR2 as YFSETQ. The CDR3 loop spans 15 amino acids. CDR3 nucleotides: TGCGCCAGCAGCCTCAGCGGGGGGGGACACAATGAGCAGTTCTTC. It encodes CASSLSGGGHNEQFF.

The sample holds a few counts of this clone. The chain links TRBV10-2 to TRBJ2-1; D gene uncertain. Trimming left V 0 bases short and J 5 bases short, with 8 bases between. Germline V gene lookup returns CDR1 WSHSY and CDR2 SAAADI. The CDR3 runs 14 residues. Written as DNA, the CDR3 is TGCGCCAGCAGTGAGTCGTGGGGTCACAATGAGCAGTTCTTC. Residues: CASSESWGHNEQFF.

The V and J genes are TRBV6-4 and TRBJ2-3, with TRBD2 matching over 16 bases. CDR1 is MRHNA and CDR2 is SNTAGT in the germline V gene. The ends lost 2 bases at V and 6 bases at J; junction bases unmatched: 17. The CDR3 is 21 amino acids. DNA for the CDR3: TGTGCCAGCAGTGACCCAATTGGACAGGGACTAGCGGGGGGGCCAGGGGATACGCAGTATTTT. Translation: CASSDPIGQGLAGGPGDTQYF.

The rearrangement uses TRBV27 and TRBJ1-2; perhaps TRBD1 as D (6 bases). This CDR3 is 14 amino acids long. V was shortened by 5 bases and J by 8 bases, with 18 bases between the two germline ends. CDR1 MNHEY and CDR2 SMNVEV come from the germline V gene (reference sequence). Here the CDR3 reads CASSPSGGGEGYTF. The CDR3 bases are TGTGCCAGCAGTCCCTCCGGGGGGGGCGAAGGCTACACCTTC.

The chain combines TRBV7-6 with TRBJ1-1; D is ambiguous. The CDR3 runs to 16 residues. Trimming removed 5 bases from V and 2 bases from J, with 18 bases in between. Per the germline V gene, CDR1 is SGHVS and CDR2 is FNYEAQ. The CDR3 DNA follows: TGTGCCAGCAGCGACCCTACGAACGACATAAACACTGAAGCTTTCTTT. Protein: CASSDPTNDINTEAFF. Using reference TRBV7-6 and TRBJ1-1 for the parts outside the CDR3, the full variable domain is GAGVSQSPRYKVTKRGQDVALRCDPISGHVSLYWYRQALGQGPEFLTYFNYEAQQDKSGLPNDRFSAERPEGSISTLTIQRTEQRDSAMYRCASSDPTNDINTEAFFGQGTRLTVV.

This clone showed up just once. The J gene is TRBJ2-7, the V gene TRBV4-1, with a weak D call TRBD2 (5 bases). Between the trimmed V and J ends, which lost 3 bases and 4 bases, there was a span of 19 bases. Germline CDR1 and CDR2: MGHRA and YSYEKL. The CDR3 spans 16 residues. The DNA for the CDR3 is TGCGCCAGCAGCCAGGGCCTTCTGGTGGGAGTGTACGAGCAGTACTTC. Residues: CASSQGLLVGVYEQYF.

The chain couples TRBV7-3 to TRBJ2-2, with TRBD1 as a possible D gene (5 bases). Germline CDR1 SGHTA, CDR2 FQGTGA. V lost 6 bases, J lost 1 base, and 12 bases lay in between. The CDR3 has 15 residues. The DNA for the CDR3 is TGTGCCAGCAGGGACATGACCTTGAACACCGGGGAGCTGTTTTTT. Translation gives CASRDMTLNTGELFF.

The chain recombines TRBV4-3 with TRBJ1-4, with 9 bases fitting TRBD1. The V gene end was trimmed by 1 base and the J gene end by 10 bases; junction bases not matched to a gene: 10. Per the germline V gene, CDR1 is LGHNA and CDR2 is YSLEER. CDR3 length equals 16 residues. As DNA, the CDR3 is TGCGCCAGCAGCCAAGGGGGGACAGGGACGGGGGTAAAACTGTTTTTT. Translating gives CASSQGGTGTGVKLFF.

The gene calls are TRBV5-8 and TRBJ2-3; no definite D call. In germline, CDR1 is SGHTS, CDR2 YDEGEE. V was cut by 2 bases and J by 6 bases, with 10 bases left in between. The CDR3 contains 13 residues. The CDR3 DNA reads as TGTGCCAGCAGCTTAACGGATTGGGATACGCAGTATTTT. Translating it yields CASSLTDWDTQYF.

This sequence joins TRBV7-8 and TRBJ2-7, with D unresolved. Looked up from germline, CDR1 is SGHVS and CDR2 is FQNEAQ. V was pared by 5 bases and J by 2 bases, with 13 bases between. The CDR3 runs 14 residues. The CDR3 nucleotides read TGTGCCAGCAGCCTACGTGTTGGGACCTACGAGCAGTACGTC. This codes for CASSLRVGTYEQYV.